Listed below are T cell receptor beta chains from one sample, sequenced in a study of T cell repertoires in cytomegalovirus infection. The antigens these receptors bind are not known. TCRdb reanalysed the reads using MiXCR and keeps one entry per CDR3 protein. This sample has 250,000 to 400,000 distinct CDR3 sequences, with roughly 25% found just once. This specimen consisted of cultured PBMCs, obtained from culture after CMV antigen stimulation. Every receptor here comes from a human donor in good health (CMV status not recorded). Some clones in this sample may be carry-over from other donors' samples. The CDR3 runs from the conserved cysteine through the conserved F or W. A D gene is named only where the DNA matches it firmly. For some rows the clone size is stated as once, few or many, or as a class when expanded; others skip it.

clone size,D gene,V gene,CDR3 length,J gene,CDR3 DNA,CDR3 protein
few,TRBD1,TRBV20-1,13,TRBJ2-7,TGCAGTGCCACAGGGACAGGCTTTTACGAGCAGTACTTC,CSATGTGFYEQYF
-,TRBD2,TRBV4-2,15,TRBJ2-2,TGTGCCAGCAGCCAAGCCGGGACTAGAACCGGGGAGCTGTTTTTT,CASSQAGTRTGELFF
-,-,TRBV28,15,TRBJ2-7,TGTGCCAGCAGTTTATCCAGGGGTGGAGGGAACGAGCAGTACTTC,CASSLSRGGGNEQYF
-,-,TRBV6-6,17,TRBJ1-5,TGTGCCAGCAGTTACGGAGGTGCGCTTTTCTCTCGTCAGCCCCAGCATTTT,CASSYGGALFSRQPQHF
once,TRBD2,TRBV19,13,TRBJ2-2,TGTGCCAGTAGTGGCGGGAGTCACGGGGAGCTGTTTTTT,CASSGGSHGELFF
many,TRBD1,TRBV6-2/TRBV6-3,15,TRBJ1-5,TGTGCCAGCAGTCGGACAGGTGGAAGTTATCAGCCCCAGCATTTT,CASSRTGGSYQPQHF
-,-,TRBV9,15,TRBJ2-5,TGTGCCAGCAGCCCGCGAAGTGTCGGGGTAGAGACCCAGTACTTC,CASSPRSVGVETQYF
few,-,TRBV19,15,TRBJ1-2,TGTGCCAGTAGACTCCGGGGACGCGCGCCTTATGGCTACACCTTC,CASRLRGRAPYGYTF
-,-,TRBV5-3,16,TRBJ1-6,TGTGCCAGCAGCCGATCCGGGACGGCCTATAATTCACCCCTCCACTTT,CASSRSGTAYNSPLHF
few,-,TRBV6-1,14,TRBJ1-1,TGTGCCAGCAGTTACAGCGGACCGAGCACTGAAGCTTTCTTT,CASSYSGPSTEAFF
-,-,TRBV28,14,TRBJ1-3,TGTGCCATTCGTGATGGGAGCTCTGGAAACACCATATATTTT,CAIRDGSSGNTIYF
-,-,TRBV28,16,TRBJ1-3,TGTGCCAGCAGTTTAGGCTTACGAAGCTCTGGAAACACCATATATTTT,CASSLGLRSSGNTIYF
-,TRBD1,TRBV5-3,16,TRBJ2-3,TGTGCCAGCAGCTTGGCCCGGGACAGGGGAGCCGATACGCAGTATTTT,CASSLARDRGADTQYF
once,-,TRBV2,14,TRBJ2-4,TGTGCCAGCAGTGTGAGGGGGGCGGGGAACATTCAGTACTTC,CASSVRGAGNIQYF
-,TRBD2,TRBV20-1,12,TRBJ2-7,TGCAGTGCTACCGCGGGAGTCGACGAGCAGTACTTC,CSATAGVDEQYF
many,TRBD1,TRBV7-2,14,TRBJ2-5,TGTGCCAGCTCACGGGACAGGGTAGCGGAGACCCAGTACTTC,CASSRDRVAETQYF
many,TRBD2,TRBV7-6,20,TRBJ2-2,TGTGCCAGCAGCTTATTCTCTGGTACACTAGCGGGAGTTTGGACCGGGGAGCTGTTTTTT,CASSLFSGTLAGVWTGELFF
-,-,TRBV20-1,17,TRBJ2-7,TGCAGTGCTAGAGTGGCTACCATGCTCCAGACCTCTTGGGAGCAGTACTTC,CSARVATMLQTSWEQYF
few,-,TRBV24-1,13,TRBJ1-1,TGTGCCACCAGTCCCCGTAGCAACACTGAAGCTTTCTTT,CATSPRSNTEAFF
few,TRBD2,TRBV7-8,17,TRBJ2-5,TGTGCCAGCAGCCCTCCGGGAGGGTTTCGGGTTTACGAGACCCAGTACTTC,CASSPPGGFRVYETQYF
once,-,TRBV29-1,10,TRBJ2-5,TGCAGCGTTGACGGGGAGACCCAGTACTTC,CSVDGETQYF
-,-,TRBV19,14,TRBJ1-1,TGTGCCAGTAGTTTCAAGGGGAGTCGGACTGAAGCTTTCTTT,CASSFKGSRTEAFF
-,-,TRBV19,13,TRBJ2-5,TGTGCCAGTAGTATCGGGGTGCGAGAGACCCAGTACTTC,CASSIGVRETQYF
-,-,TRBV15,13,TRBJ1-2,TGTGCCACCAGCAGAGATCGGCTGTCCCGCTACACCTTC,CATSRDRLSRYTF
-,-,TRBV5-1,16,TRBJ1-1,TGCGCCAGCAGCTTGGATGGAACGGGCCTGAACACTGAAGCTTTCTTT,CASSLDGTGLNTEAFF
many,-,TRBV5-1,14,TRBJ1-5,TGCGCCAGCAGCTTCGGTGAGAGCAATCAGCCCCAGCATTTT,CASSFGESNQPQHF
-,-,TRBV12-3/TRBV12-4,12,TRBJ1-4,TGTGCCAGCAGTTTTCTAGGTGAAAAACTGTTTTTT,CASSFLGEKLFF
few,-,TRBV10-3,14,TRBJ2-1,TGTGCCATCAGTGAGTCTTCGGAAACTGCTGAGCAGTTCTTC,CAISESSETAEQFF
few,TRBD1,TRBV12-3/TRBV12-4,14,TRBJ2-7,TGTGCCAGCAGTCGCTACAGGGGAAGCTACGAGCAGTACTTC,CASSRYRGSYEQYF
-,-,TRBV11-2,14,TRBJ1-2,TGTGCCAGCAGCTTAGAGCTAACTAACTATGGCTACACCTTC,CASSLELTNYGYTF
-,-,TRBV2,13,TRBJ2-2,TGTGCCAGCAGTCTCCTAGAGTTCGGGGAGCTGTTTTTT,CASSLLEFGELFF
-,-,TRBV5-6,11,TRBJ2-7,TGTGCCAGCAGCTTGTACCACGAGCAGTACTTC,CASSLYHEQYF
few,-,TRBV20-1,13,TRBJ2-3,TGCAGTGCTAGTATCTGGGCTGGAGATACGCAGTATTTT,CSASIWAGDTQYF
few,TRBD1,TRBV24-1,14,TRBJ1-1,TGTGCCACCAGTTCGACAGGGGCGAACACTGAAGCTTTCTTT,CATSSTGANTEAFF
few,TRBD1,TRBV6-5,15,TRBJ2-1,TGTGCCAGCTGGGACAGGGACAGGGTAAGCGATGAGCAGTTCTTC,CASWDRDRVSDEQFF
few,-,TRBV28,13,TRBJ1-2,TGTGCCAGCACCCCCGGGCTCGGGTATGGCTACACCTTC,CASTPGLGYGYTF
few,-,TRBV6-5,16,TRBJ2-7,TGTGCCAGCAGTTACTCCACCGTCGGCACATCCTACGAGCAGTACTTC,CASSYSTVGTSYEQYF